This T cell receptor beta chain was sequenced in a study of T cell responses to AZD1222 COVID-19 vaccine (dated by TCRdb to the early 2020s). The study in broad terms: A total of under 250 trial participants underwent TCR sequencing, of whom roughly 210 had received two doses of AZD1222 and approximately 26 had received two doses of the MenACWY control vaccine. Trial participants were enrolled into age subgroups of 18-55, 56-69 and 70-plus years, which contained around 150, 28 and 57 TCR-sequenced participants, respectively. Broad study findings and their caveats: The whole spike protein was spanned by vaccine-associated CD4 TCRs, and dominant responses were seen in regions 160-218 and 743-854. Epitopes outside the regions mutated in the B.1.351 and B.1.1.7 variants were reportedly recognized by nearly half of the unique spike-specific TCRs. Only six or seven AZD1222 recipients were SARS-CoV-2 seropositive at baseline, limiting conclusions about previously exposed vaccinees. Because no day 14 peak-response samples were available, the repertoires could be characterized only after the peak T cell response. The 56-69-year group was small, and its depth increase did not reach significance, likely because of low power. Participants were mostly white British and included more females than males, and it was suggested by the authors that clonal diversity may have been underestimated. A significant rise in spike-specific TCR breadth and depth was observed after two AZD1222 doses relative to day 0 and relative to MenACWY recipients.

The CDR3 regions of human TCRbeta chains were analyzed by immunosequencing. In the authors' own workflow: Repertoire TCRs were checked for matches against a reference library of SARS-CoV-2-specific TCRs that had been generated using the MIRA antigen-specificity platform. Breadth was defined as the fraction of unique TCRs that were SARS-CoV-2-associated. Depth was defined as the fraction of total T cells that were SARS-CoV-2-associated. Using the MIRA data, each spike-specific TCR was mapped to the spike region that the TCR reacts to and placed in a CD4 or CD8 class. Log10-transformed breadth and depth values were compared by one-way ANOVA with Sidak's multiple comparisons tests. Not all clones reach the TCRdb copy of this immuneACCESS table, which keeps in-frame sequences only. Checked studies attribute under half of the gap to unresolved V genes and leave the rest unexplained. The DNA gave D and trimming, while V, J and clone size come from that table. The sample has 150,000 to 200,000 clones on record, 94% of them singletons. The leading ten clones occupy under 6% of the sample.

Notes on this clone: Its binding antigen is unknown. No much larger clone exists at a distance of one base, and base qualities are not known.

Read against the paper, the sample's time point label means: about 28 days (+/-7) after the second vaccine dose. Because spike-specific TCR depth and breadth did not differ between the two schedules, AZD1222 recipients who got a second dose at roughly 4 weeks were pooled with those who got a second dose at roughly 12 weeks. Samples from vaccinated people were obtained from the UK trials COV001 and COV002, which included a single-blind randomized controlled phase 2/3 trial of AZD1222 (ChAdOx1 nCoV-19) in healthy adults. Trial participant PBMC samples were collected at day 0 and day 28 after the second dose for TCRbeta chain sequencing. CDR1 and CDR2, looked up from the germline V gene, are SQVTM and ANQGSEA. Cut back by 7 bases and 5 bases, the V and J ends lie 8 bases apart. Spanning cysteine to phenylalanine, the CDR3 consists of 10 amino acids. CDR3 DNA only is kept here, 30 bases in frame from base 1.

The chain joins TRBV29-1 to TRBJ1-1, and perhaps TRBD1 as D gene, on 6 matching bases. This material consisted of peripheral blood, taken 28 days after the second AZD1222 dose. The source is an adult who received the AZD1222 COVID-19 vaccine. The sequenced DNA: TGCAGCGCCAGGGGAACTGAAGCTTTCTTT. Its amino acids are CSARGTEAFF.